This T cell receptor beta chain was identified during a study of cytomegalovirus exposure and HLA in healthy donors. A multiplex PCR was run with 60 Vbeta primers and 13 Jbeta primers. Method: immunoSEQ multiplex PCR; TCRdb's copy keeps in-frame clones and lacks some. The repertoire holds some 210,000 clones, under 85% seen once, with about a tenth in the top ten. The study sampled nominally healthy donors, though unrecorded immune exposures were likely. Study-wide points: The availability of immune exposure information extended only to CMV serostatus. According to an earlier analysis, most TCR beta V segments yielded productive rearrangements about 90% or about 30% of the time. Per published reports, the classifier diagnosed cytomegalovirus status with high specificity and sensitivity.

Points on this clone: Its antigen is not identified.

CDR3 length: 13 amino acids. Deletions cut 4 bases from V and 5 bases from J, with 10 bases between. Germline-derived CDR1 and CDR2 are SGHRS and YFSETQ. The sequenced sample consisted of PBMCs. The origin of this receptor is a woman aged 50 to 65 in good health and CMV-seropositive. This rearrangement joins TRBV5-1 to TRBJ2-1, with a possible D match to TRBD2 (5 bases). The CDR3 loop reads CASSPGLDNEQFF. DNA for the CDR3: TGCGCCAGCAGCCCGGGGTTAGACAATGAGCAGTTCTTC.